The 14 T cell receptor beta chains listed next were all sequenced from one sample in a study of spatial heterogeneity in lung cancer. TCRdb analysed the 5' RACE reads with MiXCR anew, one entry per CDR3 protein. Of around 10,000 distinct CDR3 sequences listed, roughly 22% were seen once; the top ten hold about 41%. Time point of the sample: blood at routine non-recurrence follow-up after resection. Source: PBMCs, taken at follow-up. These receptor sequences come from a male donor with early-stage non-small cell lung cancer.

The chain carries TRBV27 and TRBJ1-1, with D possibly being TRBD1 (5 bases). Germline assignment: CDR1 MNHEY and CDR2 SMNVEV (reference sequence). The CDR3 length is 15 residues. The V and J ends lost 8 bases and 4 bases respectively, with 20 bases between them. The CDR3 region is CASSALEGRGTEAFF. In DNA form, the CDR3 reads TGTGCCAGCTCTGCCCTCGAGGGAAGGGGCACTGAAGCTTTCTTT.

V gene TRBV29-1 combines with J gene TRBJ1-4, with D possibly matching TRBD1 (5 bases). Germline values: CDR1 SQVTM, CDR2 ANQGSEA. This CDR3 spans 13 amino acids. Trimming cost V 4 bases and J 3 bases, with 9 bases left between them. The CDR3 DNA follows: TGCAGCGTTGTAAGGGGATCTAATGAAAAACTGTTTTTT. This sequence encodes CSVVRGSNEKLFF.

The J gene is TRBJ2-2, the V gene TRBV7-2; 10 positions agree with TRBD2. Germline CDR1 reads SGHTA; CDR2 reads FQGNSA. The V segment lost 10 bases and the J segment 1 base; nucleotides outside the gene matches: 12. The CDR3 loop spans 17 amino acids. CDR3 in amino acids: CATPQSGRAWNTGELFF. The CDR3 DNA follows: TGTGCCACCCCCCAGAGCGGGAGGGCGTGGAACACCGGGGAGCTGTTTTTT.

The chain employs TRBV7-2 and TRBJ1-4; TRBD1 matches 8 bases. This CDR3 region has 15 residues. CDR1 is SGHTA and CDR2 is FQGNSA in the germline V gene. The J segment lost 8 bases and the V segment lost 1 base, leaving 6 bases of the junction unmatched. The CDR3 sequence is CASSLVGRGLEKLFF. DNA of the CDR3: TGTGCCAGCAGCTTAGTGGGCAGGGGGCTCGAAAAACTGTTTTTT.

This clonotype is medium-sized (0.01 to 0.1%) in the sample. The chain recombines TRBV28 with TRBJ2-1, with D perhaps matching TRBD1 or TRBD2 (5 bases each). Deletions cut 7 bases from V and 6 bases from J, with 16 bases between. CDR1 and CDR2 from the germline V gene are MDHEN and SYDVKM. The CDR3 contains 14 residues. CDR3: CASILSGARNEQFF. CDR3 sequence (DNA): TGTGCCAGCATCTTATCCGGGGCCCGCAATGAGCAGTTCTTC.

Many counts were recorded for this clonotype. This sequence joins TRBV20-1 and TRBJ2-1, with D possibly matching TRBD2 (6 bases). CDR3 size: 15 residues. V was pared by 1 base and J by 6 bases, with 16 bases between. The germline CDR1 and CDR2 sequences are DFQATT and SNEGSKA (reference sequence). The CDR3 DNA reads as TGCAGTGCTAGAGCATGGGACCGGAGGGGCAATGAGCAGTTCTTC. Protein sequence: CSARAWDRRGNEQFF.

This clonotype was counted between two and nine times. The chain has TRBV20-1 and TRBJ2-1; possibly TRBD2 for D (6 bases). Germline V lookup: CDR1 DFQATT, CDR2 SNEGSKA (reference sequence). This CDR3 is built from 14 residues. V dropped 2 bases and J dropped 5 bases, with 13 bases sitting between them. For the CDR3, the DNA is TGCAGTGCTAGACTCGCCGGGGAGGACAATGAGCAGTTCTTC. Protein: CSARLAGEDNEQFF.

In its sample, this clonotype was seen a few times. The chain has TRBV7-2 and TRBJ2-7; no clear D gene. Germline V gene data show CDR1 as SGHTA and CDR2 as FQGNSA. The length of the CDR3 is 15 residues. The ends were cut back, 1 base at V and 0 bases at J, with 10 bases in the middle. The CDR3 loop reads CASSLGMSSSYEQYF. In nucleotides, the CDR3 is TGTGCCAGCAGCTTAGGGATGTCTAGCTCCTACGAGCAGTACTTC.

This clonotype showed up many times. CDR3 DNA: TGTGCCAGCAGCTCCCCGGGACTGTCCTCTGGGGCCAACGTCCTGACTTTC. Protein sequence: CASSSPGLSSGANVLTF. V usage is TRBV7-9 and J usage is TRBJ2-6; TRBD2 is a possible D gene (6 bases). The germline V and J ends were trimmed by 4 bases and 0 bases, with 13 bases remaining between them. The CDR3 contains 17 residues. Germline lookup yields CDR1 SEHNR and CDR2 FQNEAQ (reference sequence). Complete variable domain (other parts from reference TRBV7-9 and TRBJ2-6): DTGVSQNPRHKITKRGQNVTFRCDPISEHNRLYWYRQTLGQGPEFLTYFQNEAQLEKSRLLSDRFSAERPKGSFSTLEIQRTEQGDSAMYLCASSSPGLSSGANVLTFGAGSRLTVL.

This clonotype was seen many times. The chain combines TRBV3-1 with TRBJ2-1; 7 nucleotides match TRBD1. Germline V gene data show CDR1 as LGHDT and CDR2 as YNNKEL (reference sequence). The CDR3 has 13 amino acids. The J segment lost 12 bases and the V segment lost 4 bases, leaving 9 bases of the junction unmatched. This chain's CDR3 is CASSPGTVTWQFF. CDR3 bases: TGTGCCAGCAGCCCGGGGACAGTGACCTGGCAGTTCTTC.

The table lists this clonotype with many counts. The chain links TRBV6-2 or TRBV6-3 to TRBJ2-3; 7 nucleotides match TRBD2. CDR3 length: 15 amino acids. V lost 8 bases and J lost 1; bases outside the gene matches: 9. Germline lookup yields CDR1 MNHEY and CDR2 SVGEGT. The CDR3 protein is CASGLDSGRTDTQYF. In DNA, the CDR3 is TGTGCCAGCGGCTTGGATAGCGGGCGCACAGATACGCAGTATTTT.

This clonotype was observed many times. The chain links TRBV29-1 to TRBJ1-1; TRBD1 is a possible D gene (6 bases). CDR3 length: 13 amino acids. V shed 2 bases and J shed 5 bases, with 12 bases lying between them. Germline-derived CDR1 and CDR2 are SQVTM and ANQGSEA. DNA for the CDR3: TGCAGCGTTGAATCCAGGGGATGGACTGAAGCTTTCTTT. Translated, it gives CSVESRGWTEAFF.

This clonotype showed up many times. The chain combines TRBV7-9 with TRBJ2-7; D gene ambiguous. The CDR3 sequence is 16 residues long. Trimming removed 1 base at V and 0 bases at J, with 13 bases between. From germline, CDR1 is SEHNR and CDR2 FQNEAQ (reference sequence). The CDR3 spells CASSLDVLAASYEQYF. DNA for the CDR3: TGTGCCAGCAGCTTAGACGTACTTGCGGCCTCCTACGAGCAGTACTTC.

By sample fraction, this clonotype is medium-sized. This chain uses TRBV7-9 with TRBJ2-1, with a tentative D call TRBD2 (5 bases). The germline V and J ends were trimmed by 2 bases and 9 bases, with 11 bases remaining between them. Germline values: CDR1 SEHNR, CDR2 FQNEAQ (reference sequence). The CDR3 consists of 13 residues. CDR3 loop: CASSLKDWGEQFF. CDR3 in DNA: TGTGCCAGCAGCTTAAAGGACTGGGGTGAGCAGTTCTTC. The full variable domain, completed using reference TRBV7-9 and TRBJ2-1, is DTGVSQNPRHKITKRGQNVTFRCDPISEHNRLYWYRQTLGQGPEFLTYFQNEAQLEKSRLLSDRFSAERPKGSFSTLEIQRTEQGDSAMYLCASSLKDWGEQFFGPGTRLTVL.